This TCR beta chain was recovered during a study of blood T cells in healthy people across ages. General study findings and limits: Older individuals had lower TCR beta diversity per million T cells (the decline was roughly linear).

V lost 3 bases to trimming and J lost 3 bases, with 11 bases between them. CDR1 SEHNR and CDR2 FQNEAQ come from the germline V gene (reference sequence). The CDR3 sequence is 14 residues long. Next came a second PCR, run for roughly 6 to 11 cycles, which used a sample-barcoded 5' primer along with a J-beta primer mix. TCRdb redid the calling of the 5' RACE reads with MiXCR, one entry per CDR3 protein. The top ten clones hold 0.65% to 0.75% of a sample with around 990,000 distinct CDR3 sequences, 20% to 25% of them seen once. Regarding this clonotype: What it binds is not known.

This sample was shared with a second study, whose subject was T cells of mothers and their children. From that second work: Sample barcodes plus 2-4 random nucleotides came from the M1S primer. Some 2.7 million TCR beta reads per child versus over 9 million per mother.

V and J are TRBV7-9 and TRBJ1-1; D gene ambiguous. The sample consisted of blood. The TCR originated in a girl aged 2 to 9 in good health. CDR3 residues: CASSFYGGDTEAFF. DNA for the CDR3: TGTGCCAGCAGCTTTTACGGCGGGGACACTGAAGCTTTCTTT.